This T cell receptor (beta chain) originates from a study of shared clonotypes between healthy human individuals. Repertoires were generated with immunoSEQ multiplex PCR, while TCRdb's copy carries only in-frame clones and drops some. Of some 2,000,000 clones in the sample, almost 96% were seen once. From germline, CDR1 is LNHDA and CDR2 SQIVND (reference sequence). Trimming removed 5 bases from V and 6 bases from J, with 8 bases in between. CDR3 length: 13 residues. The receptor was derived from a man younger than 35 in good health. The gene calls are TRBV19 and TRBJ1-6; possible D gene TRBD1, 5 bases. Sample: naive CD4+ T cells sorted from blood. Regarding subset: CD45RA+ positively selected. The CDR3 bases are TGTGCCAGTAGTCGGGACCCTAATTCACCCCTCCACTTT. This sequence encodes CASSRDPNSPLHF.